This T cell receptor (beta chain) was documented in a study of cytotoxic CD8 clonotypes in ibrutinib-treated CLL. Study background: Response samples were drawn at a median of around 11 months of treatment, range 6 to 36. General observations from the study: Clonality, elevated at ibrutinib response, dropped back toward baseline at progression. Circulating CD8+ T-cell counts were tracked by baseline clonality, which exceeded that of age-matched healthy donors.

Regarding this clone: Its cognate antigen is unknown.

The germline gives CDR1 MGHRA, CDR2 YSYEKL. The length of the CDR3 is 11 residues. Trimming cost V 0 bases and J 3 bases, with 0 bases left between them. Only in-frame clones appear in the TCRdb table, and some are missing; sequencing was by immunoSEQ multiplex PCR. Of some 85,000 clones in the sample, roughly four fifths are singletons; the top ten hold approximately 25%. The origin of this receptor is a human donor with chronic lymphocytic leukemia. The V gene is TRBV4-1, the J gene TRBJ2-7, with D unclear. This specimen was PBMCs, taken after 24 months of ibrutinib treatment. The CDR3 loop is CASSQDYEQYF. The CDR3 bases are TGCGCCAGCAGCCAAGACTACGAGCAGTACTTC.